This T cell receptor beta chain was profiled in a study of blood T cell repertoires in COVID-19. Study-wide background: Both acute and convalescent COVID-19 samples were obtained from the United States, Italy and Spain. PBMCs, B-cell-depleted T cells, or T cells provided the cDNA or gDNA that made up the material.

As processed by the authors: Amplification from reference gene primers served as the basis for estimated nucleated cell counts. Libraries were prepared by immunoSEQ multiplex PCR; TCRdb keeps only in-frame clonotypes and omits some of them. V and J calls plus clone size are reproduced from that table; the DNA served to infer D and trimming. The sample holds about 230,000 clones; over 80% are singletons and the top ten take about 2.5%. Input material: peripheral blood. This clonotype originated in an older woman with active or convalescent COVID-19.

As DNA, the CDR3 is TGTGCCAGCAGCTCGGCGAAGGGGCCTCAAGTAGTCCACGGCTACACCTTC. Translating it yields CASSSAKGPQVVHGYTF. V is TRBV5-4 and J is TRBJ1-2, with TRBD1 as a possible D gene (5 bases). The germline V and J ends were trimmed by 3 bases and 8 bases, with 26 bases remaining between them. The CDR3 is 17 amino acids. Looked up from germline, CDR1 is SGHNT and CDR2 is YYREEE (reference sequence).